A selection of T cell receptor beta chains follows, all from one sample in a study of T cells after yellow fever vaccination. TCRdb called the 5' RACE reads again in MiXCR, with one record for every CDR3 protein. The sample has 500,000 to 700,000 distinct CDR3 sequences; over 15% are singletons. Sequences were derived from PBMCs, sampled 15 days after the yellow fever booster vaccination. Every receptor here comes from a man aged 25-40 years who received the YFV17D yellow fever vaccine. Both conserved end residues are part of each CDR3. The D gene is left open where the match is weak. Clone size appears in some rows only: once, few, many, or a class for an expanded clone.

DNA: TGTGCCAGCAGCCCCTCCCCGTACCGTGAATCCTACGAGCAGTACTTC
CDR3: CASSPSPYRESYEQYF
D: -
V: TRBV7-8
J: TRBJ2-7
size: -

DNA: TGCAGTGCAACCACTGGGACCTTTAACACTGAAGCTTTCTTT
CDR3: CSATTGTFNTEAFF
D: -
V: TRBV20-1
J: TRBJ1-1
size: -

DNA: TGTGCCAGCAGTTTATTGGCTAGCGGGACTAATGAGCAGTTCTTC
CDR3: CASSLLASGTNEQFF
D: TRBD2
V: TRBV27
J: TRBJ2-1
size: few

DNA: TGCAGTGCTAGAGGGACTAGCGGGATTAGCTCCTACAATGAGCAGTTCTTC
CDR3: CSARGTSGISSYNEQFF
D: TRBD2
V: TRBV20-1
J: TRBJ2-1
size: -

DNA: TGTGCCACCATGGCTGCTGAGACCCAGTACTTC
CDR3: CATMAAETQYF
D: -
V: TRBV24-1
J: TRBJ2-5
size: few

DNA: TGTGCCAGCACCCTTCTTCAGGGCTACGAGCAGTACTTC
CDR3: CASTLLQGYEQYF
D: -
V: TRBV7-2
J: TRBJ2-7
size: -

DNA: TGCAGTGCTAGAGATGTGGACCGGGGGAGCGCTGAAGCTTTCTTT
CDR3: CSARDVDRGSAEAFF
D: -
V: TRBV20-1
J: TRBJ1-1
size: -

DNA: TGTGCCAGCAGTTATGTAGCGGGAGGTGGCAAAAACATTCAGTACTTC
CDR3: CASSYVAGGGKNIQYF
D: TRBD2
V: TRBV6-2/TRBV6-3
J: TRBJ2-4
size: -

DNA: TGTGCCAGCAGTTTAGGGCTAGCGGGAATCTACGAGCAGTACTTC
CDR3: CASSLGLAGIYEQYF
D: TRBD2
V: TRBV27
J: TRBJ2-7
size: -

DNA: TGCAGCGTCCTATCGAAGGCCTACGAGCAGTACTTC
CDR3: CSVLSKAYEQYF
D: -
V: TRBV29-1
J: TRBJ2-7
size: few

DNA: TGTGCCAGCAGTGGGGGGCCAGGAGCGGGTCACTCGGGACTTATTCAAGAGACCCAGTACTTC
CDR3: CASSGGPGAGHSGLIQETQYF
D: -
V: TRBV4-2
J: TRBJ2-5
size: -

DNA: TGTGCCATCAGTGGTAGGGTCAACGAGCAGTACTTC
CDR3: CAISGRVNEQYF
D: -
V: TRBV10-3
J: TRBJ2-7
size: -

DNA: TGTGCCACCAACGGCGGGAGCACAGATACGCAGTATTTT
CDR3: CATNGGSTDTQYF
D: -
V: TRBV24-1
J: TRBJ2-3
size: many

DNA: TGTGCCACCAGTGAACAGGGAAATGAGCAGTTCTTC
CDR3: CATSEQGNEQFF
D: -
V: TRBV24-1
J: TRBJ2-1
size: -

DNA: TGCGCCAGCAGCTTGGCAACTAGGGCAGAGACCCAGTACTTC
CDR3: CASSLATRAETQYF
D: -
V: TRBV5-1
J: TRBJ2-5
size: -

DNA: TGTGCCAGCTCGGAGTACGGGACGGCTAATGAAAAACTGTTTTTT
CDR3: CASSEYGTANEKLFF
D: -
V: TRBV7-9
J: TRBJ1-4
size: many

DNA: TGCGCCAGCAGCCCTTTAGGGGGGAGCACTGAAGCTTTCTTT
CDR3: CASSPLGGSTEAFF
D: -
V: TRBV5-1
J: TRBJ1-1
size: few

DNA: TGTGCCAGTAGCCGGGGCCACAATGAGCAGTTCTTC
CDR3: CASSRGHNEQFF
D: -
V: TRBV19
J: TRBJ2-1
size: few

DNA: TGTGCCAGCAGCGGAAGGTCCTACGAGCAGTACTTC
CDR3: CASSGRSYEQYF
D: -
V: TRBV7-9
J: TRBJ2-7
size: -

DNA: TGTGCCAGCAGCTTAGCTGACTACGAGCAGTACTTC
CDR3: CASSLADYEQYF
D: -
V: TRBV11-2
J: TRBJ2-7
size: many

DNA: TGCAGTGCTAGATCTCTAGCCTCGAACACCGGGGAGCTGTTTTTT
CDR3: CSARSLASNTGELFF
D: -
V: TRBV20-1
J: TRBJ2-2
size: few

DNA: TGTGCCAGCAGCTTAGCGAATCGCCTCCCCTCCTCCACAGATACGCAGTATTTT
CDR3: CASSLANRLPSSTDTQYF
D: -
V: TRBV7-8
J: TRBJ2-3
size: -

DNA: TGTGCCAGCAGCCACGACAGGCCTCCCTCGGACGAGCAGTACTTC
CDR3: CASSHDRPPSDEQYF
D: -
V: TRBV7-2
J: TRBJ2-7
size: few

DNA: TGTGCCAGCAGACAGACAGGGGCTGGAAATGAGCAGTTCTTC
CDR3: CASRQTGAGNEQFF
D: TRBD1
V: TRBV27
J: TRBJ2-1
size: -

DNA: TGTGCCAGCAGCTTAAACGCCGCGCGCGAGCAGTACTTC
CDR3: CASSLNAAREQYF
D: -
V: TRBV7-3
J: TRBJ2-7
size: few

DNA: TGCAGTGCTGCCACAGTCAGCTCCTACAATGAGCAGTTCTTC
CDR3: CSAATVSSYNEQFF
D: -
V: TRBV20-1
J: TRBJ2-1
size: few

DNA: TGTGCCAGCAGCTCCTCAGGCGGGCCCACCGGGGAGCTGTTTTTT
CDR3: CASSSSGGPTGELFF
D: -
V: TRBV5-4
J: TRBJ2-2
size: few

DNA: TGTGCCAGCAGCGTCGGGGGGGAAGGCTACACCTTC
CDR3: CASSVGGEGYTF
D: -
V: TRBV12-3/TRBV12-4
J: TRBJ1-2
size: -

DNA: TGTGCCAGCCCTTGGGGGGAGGATAAAAAAGAGACCCAGTACTTC
CDR3: CASPWGEDKKETQYF
D: -
V: TRBV12-3/TRBV12-4
J: TRBJ2-5
size: -

DNA: TGTGCCAGCAGCCAAGATTCCGGGTTCTCCTACGAGCAGTACTTC
CDR3: CASSQDSGFSYEQYF
D: -
V: TRBV4-2
J: TRBJ2-7
size: -

DNA: TGCGCCAGCAGCCCTCCCGGGTTCACCTACGAGCAGTACTTC
CDR3: CASSPPGFTYEQYF
D: -
V: TRBV5-1
J: TRBJ2-7
size: few

DNA: TGTGCCATCAGTGAGGGCGGGAGGGCGTACGAGCAGTACTTC
CDR3: CAISEGGRAYEQYF
D: TRBD2
V: TRBV10-3
J: TRBJ2-7
size: few

DNA: TGTGCCAGCAGCTTGGCCGGCAGGGTCACAGATACGCAGTATTTT
CDR3: CASSLAGRVTDTQYF
D: -
V: TRBV5-6
J: TRBJ2-3
size: few

DNA: TGCAGTGAGCGGAGCCAAGAGACCCAGTACTTC
CDR3: CSERSQETQYF
D: -
V: TRBV20-1
J: TRBJ2-5
size: few

DNA: TGTGCCAGCAGCTTACTGGCGGGAGGGCCCTCCTACAATGAGCAGTTCTTC
CDR3: CASSLLAGGPSYNEQFF
D: TRBD2
V: TRBV7-9
J: TRBJ2-1
size: -

DNA: TGCGCCAGCAGGATCGGGGGAGTAGTCCCCTACGAGCAGTACTTC
CDR3: CASRIGGVVPYEQYF
D: -
V: TRBV5-1
J: TRBJ2-7
size: -

DNA: TGTGCCAGCAGGGACGGGACTACCGGGGAGCTGTTTTTT
CDR3: CASRDGTTGELFF
D: -
V: TRBV28
J: TRBJ2-2
size: -

DNA: TGTGCCAGCAGCTTGGGACCCCCCGTGTACAATGAGCAGTTCTTC
CDR3: CASSLGPPVYNEQFF
D: -
V: TRBV5-5
J: TRBJ2-1
size: -

DNA: TGCAGTGCTAGGCGGCTAGCGGGAGGTGAAGCTGGGGCCAACGTCCTGACTTTC
CDR3: CSARRLAGGEAGANVLTF
D: TRBD2
V: TRBV20-1
J: TRBJ2-6
size: -

DNA: TGCAGTGCTAGCGTCTCTTCCTACAATGAGCAGTTCTTC
CDR3: CSASVSSYNEQFF
D: -
V: TRBV20-1
J: TRBJ2-1
size: -

DNA: TGCGCCAGCAGTGGCCCTGGGGGCACAGATACGCAGTATTTT
CDR3: CASSGPGGTDTQYF
D: -
V: TRBV10-2
J: TRBJ2-3
size: few

DNA: TGCAGTGCCCAGCATGAGCGGGAGGGCCGTGTGAATACGCAGTATTTT
CDR3: CSAQHEREGRVNTQYF
D: TRBD2
V: TRBV20-1
J: TRBJ2-3
size: -

DNA: TGCAGTGCTAGGACCCGGGGTAAGGGGTACACTGAAGCTTTCTTT
CDR3: CSARTRGKGYTEAFF
D: -
V: TRBV20-1
J: TRBJ1-1
size: few

DNA: TGTGCCAGCAGCCACCAGGGACAGAATAAGTCACCCCTCCACTTT
CDR3: CASSHQGQNKSPLHF
D: TRBD1
V: TRBV11-2
J: TRBJ1-6
size: -

DNA: TGTGCCAGCAGGCATAGGGACATCAATCAGCCCCAGCATTTT
CDR3: CASRHRDINQPQHF
D: -
V: TRBV27
J: TRBJ1-5
size: few

DNA: TGTGCCAGCAGTACGACAGGGGGACAAGAGACCCAGTACTTC
CDR3: CASSTTGGQETQYF
D: TRBD1
V: TRBV12-3/TRBV12-4
J: TRBJ2-5
size: many

DNA: TGCGCCAGCAGCTTGGAGGGGGGGACTAGAGAGCAGTTCTTC
CDR3: CASSLEGGTREQFF
D: TRBD2
V: TRBV5-1
J: TRBJ2-1
size: few